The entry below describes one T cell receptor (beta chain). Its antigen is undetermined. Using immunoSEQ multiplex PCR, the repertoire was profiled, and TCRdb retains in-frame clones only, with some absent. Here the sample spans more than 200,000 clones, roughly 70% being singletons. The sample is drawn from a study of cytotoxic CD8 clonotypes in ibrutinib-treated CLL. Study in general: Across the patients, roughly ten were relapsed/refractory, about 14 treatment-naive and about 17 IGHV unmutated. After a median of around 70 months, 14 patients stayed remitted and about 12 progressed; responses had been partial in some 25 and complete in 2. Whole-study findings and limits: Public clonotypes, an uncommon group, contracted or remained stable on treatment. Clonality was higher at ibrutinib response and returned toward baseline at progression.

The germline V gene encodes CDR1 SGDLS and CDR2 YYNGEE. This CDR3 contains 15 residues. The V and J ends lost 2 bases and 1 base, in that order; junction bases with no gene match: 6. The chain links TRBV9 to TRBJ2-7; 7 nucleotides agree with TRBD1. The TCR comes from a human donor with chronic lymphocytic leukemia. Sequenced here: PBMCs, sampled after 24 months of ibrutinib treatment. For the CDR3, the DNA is TGTGCCAGCAGCGTCACTGACAGGGCTTCCTACGAGCAGTACTTC. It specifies CASSVTDRASYEQYF.